The 32 T cell receptor beta chains below all came from one sample that was sequenced in a study of blood T cell repertoires in COVID-19 (dated by TCRdb to 2018 to 2020). Library preparation used the immunoSEQ multiplex PCR assay. Sourced from immuneACCESS, this table was stored by TCRdb with only in-frame sequences that have V and J called. A share of the clones is absent; for the studies checked, an unresolved V gene accounts for under half, and the remainder has no known explanation. For this sample there are more than 85,000 clones; around 86% appear just once. The ten largest clonotypes hold roughly two fifths of the sample. The sequencing sample was made of peripheral blood. The origin of the receptors is a man older than 75 with acute or convalescent COVID-19.

J is TRBJ2-3 and V is TRBV2, with TRBD2 matching over 8 bases. Germline trimming cut 4 bases from V and 0 bases from J; bases unmatched to any gene: 3. Germline CDR1 is SNHLY and CDR2 is FYNNEI. This CDR3 spans 15 amino acids. In DNA form, the CDR3 reads TGTGCCAGCAGTGCTCTAGCGGGCAGCACAGATACGCAGTATTTT. Its protein is CASSALAGSTDTQYF.

CDR3 bases: TGTGCCAGCAGTGAAAATCTCTATGGCTACACCTTC. As protein: CASSENLYGYTF. The chain is built from TRBV6-1 and TRBJ1-2, with D unresolved. The CDR3 has 12 residues. CDR1 and CDR2 (germline): MNHNS, SASEGT. The V end lost 2 bases, the J end lost 4 bases, and 5 bases lay between the germline ends.

The rearrangement links TRBV2 to TRBJ2-7, with TRBD1 as a possible D gene (6 bases). The V gene lost 6 bases and the J gene lost 2 bases, with 11 bases spanning the gap. Per the germline V gene, CDR1 is SNHLY and CDR2 is FYNNEI. The CDR3 runs 13 residues. The CDR3 DNA is TGTGCCAGCAGGCCCGGGACAACCTACGAGCAGTACTTC. It encodes CASRPGTTYEQYF.

The rearrangement uses TRBV4-2 and TRBJ2-2, with unresolved D. V lost 0 bases to trimming and J lost 2 bases, with 7 bases between them. Germline lookup yields CDR1 LGHNA and CDR2 YNFKEQ. The CDR3 spans 15 residues. The CDR3 loop is CASSQDLLNTGELFF. Here the CDR3 DNA reads TGTGCCAGCAGCCAAGATTTACTTAACACCGGGGAGCTGTTTTTT.

The chain employs TRBV5-1 and TRBJ1-1; D might be TRBD1 (5 bases). CDR1 SGHRS and CDR2 YFSETQ come from the germline V gene. V lost 5 bases to trimming and J lost 3 bases, with 11 bases between them. This CDR3 is built from 13 residues. The CDR3 nucleotides are TGCGCCAGCAGTTCGTTAGGGGACACTGAAGCTTTCTTT. Translation: CASSSLGDTEAFF.

This sequence joins TRBV5-1 and TRBJ2-1, with 12 positions matching TRBD2. With V trimmed by 6 bases and J by 9 bases, 22 bases remained unmatched. The CDR3 has 19 amino acids. Germline loops: CDR1 SGHRS, CDR2 YFSETQ. The CDR3 reads CASTPQGTSGRRVRGEQFF. The CDR3 DNA reads TGCGCCAGCACCCCCCAGGGAACTAGCGGGAGGAGGGTACGGGGTGAGCAGTTCTTC.

The chain combines TRBV27 with TRBJ1-1; a possible D gene is TRBD1 (5 bases). The CDR3 totals 14 residues. Between the trimmed V and J ends, which lost 6 bases and 1 base, there was a span of 12 bases. CDR1 and CDR2 (germline): MNHEY, SMNVEV (reference sequence). The CDR3 bases are TGTGCCAGCAGCCTAAGGGGCAGGAACACTGAAGCTTTCTTT. Its protein is CASSLRGRNTEAFF.

V and J are TRBV7-3 and TRBJ2-7; TRBD2 matches 8 bases. Trimming took 2 bases from V and 7 from J; bases not matched to a gene: 10. Germline V lookup: CDR1 SGHTA, CDR2 FQGTGA. The CDR3 is 15 residues long. As DNA, the CDR3 is TGTGCCAGCAGCTTACACGCAGCGGGAGTTGGTGAGCAGTACTTC. This translates into CASSLHAAGVGEQYF.

A single count supports this clone. This chain connects TRBV5-1 to TRBJ2-2; 11 bases map to TRBD1. With V trimmed by 5 bases and J by 3 bases, 9 bases remained unmatched. The CDR3 contains 17 residues. From germline, CDR1 is SGHRS and CDR2 YFSETQ. The CDR3 bases are TGCGCCAGCAGACCCGGGACAGGGGGATTGGACACCGGGGAGCTGTTTTTT. Its translation: CASRPGTGGLDTGELFF.

The chain couples TRBV5-1 to TRBJ1-3; tentatively, D is TRBD1 (5 bases). V shed 4 bases and J shed 14 bases, with 19 bases lying between them. Per the germline V gene, CDR1 is SGHRS and CDR2 is YFSETQ. The CDR3 is 13 residues long. CDR3 loop: CASSPAWSGAVYF. CDR3 DNA: TGCGCCAGCAGCCCAGCATGGTCTGGGGCTGTATATTTT.

The rearrangement links TRBV18 to TRBJ2-1; 14 bases line up with TRBD2. The CDR3 is made up of 17 amino acids. Germline V gene data show CDR1 as KGHSH and CDR2 as LQKENI. The V and J ends lost 2 bases and 0 bases, in that order; junction bases with no gene match: 0. The CDR3: CASSPGTSGSSYNEQFF. As DNA, the CDR3 is TGTGCCAGCTCACCAGGGACTAGCGGGAGCTCCTACAATGAGCAGTTCTTC.

This clone was observed at least ten times. The chain couples TRBV11-2 to TRBJ1-3, with D maybe TRBD1 (5 bases). CDR1 SGHAT and CDR2 FQNNGV come from the germline V gene. CDR3 size: 14 residues. The V end lost 4 bases, the J end lost 0 bases, and 7 bases lay between the germline ends. CDR3: CASSSQGSGNTIYF. Here the CDR3 DNA reads TGTGCCAGCAGCTCCCAGGGCTCTGGAAACACCATATATTTT.

The rearrangement joins TRBV10-1 to TRBJ2-5; 10 bases are a match to TRBD2. Germline trimming cut 0 bases from V and 5 bases from J; bases unmatched to any gene: 9. Per the germline V gene, CDR1 is WNHNN and CDR2 is SYGVQD (reference sequence). The CDR3 has 17 amino acids. CDR3 sequence (DNA): TGCGCCAGCAGTGAGTCCGGGGTAGCGGGAGGACAGGAGACCCAGTACTTC. It specifies CASSESGVAGGQETQYF.

This clone occurred once. This sample also contains other DNA sequences that code for the same CDR3. The CDR3 spells CASSPRTGNQPQHF. The DNA for the CDR3 is TGTGCCAGCTCACCCCGGACAGGGAATCAGCCCCAGCATTTT. The chain links TRBV18 to TRBJ1-5, with 8 bases identical to TRBD1. This CDR3 contains 14 residues. Germline loops: CDR1 KGHSH, CDR2 LQKENI. With 3 bases clipped from V and 4 bases from J, the junction kept 2 bases outside the gene matches.

This clone was detected once. The chain couples TRBV9 to TRBJ1-1; possibly TRBD1 for D (5 bases). Germline CDR1 and CDR2: SGDLS and YYNGEE. V was clipped by 3 bases and J by 6 bases, with 15 bases between them. This CDR3 is 14 amino acids long. This CDR3 reads CASSAGGQGPEAFF. The CDR3 DNA is TGTGCCAGCAGCGCCGGAGGGCAGGGCCCTGAAGCTTTCTTT.

The genes are TRBV7-2 and TRBJ1-4; 10 bases map to TRBD1. This CDR3 spans 14 amino acids. The J segment lost 7 bases and the V segment lost 3 bases, leaving 2 bases of the junction unmatched. Germline assignment: CDR1 SGHTA and CDR2 FQGNSA. This CDR3 reads CASSFRDRGEKLFF. The CDR3 region has the DNA TGTGCCAGCAGCTTCCGGGACAGGGGTGAAAAACTGTTTTTT.

The chain joins TRBV18 to TRBJ2-2, with TRBD1 matching over 7 bases. The germline V gene encodes CDR1 KGHSH and CDR2 LQKENI. V shed 1 base and J 3 bases; nucleotides not matched to a gene: 5. This CDR3 is 16 amino acids long. For the CDR3, the DNA is TGTGCCAGCTCACCACAACAGGGGTTGGACACCGGGGAGCTGTTTTTT. Protein product: CASSPQQGLDTGELFF.

The rearrangement uses TRBV2 and TRBJ2-7, with 10 positions matching TRBD1. The CDR3 has 15 residues. Germline CDR1 reads SNHLY; CDR2 reads FYNNEI. The trim removed 6 bases at V and 7 bases at J, leaving 12 bases unmatched. CDR3 DNA: TGTGCCAGCAGCACGGGCGGGACAGGGGTGTTAGAGCAGTACTTC. Encoded protein: CASSTGGTGVLEQYF.

The rearrangement joins TRBV28 to TRBJ1-6; no clear D. V lost 1 base to trimming and J lost 7 bases, with 8 bases between them. The germline gives CDR1 MDHEN, CDR2 SYDVKM. The CDR3 spans 14 residues. CDR3 sequence reads: CASSLYGPNSPLHF. CDR3 bases: TGTGCCAGCAGTTTATATGGCCCCAATTCACCCCTCCACTTT. Using reference TRBV28 and TRBJ1-6 for the parts outside the CDR3, the full variable domain is DVKVTQSSRYLVKRTGEKVFLECVQDMDHENMFWYRQDPGLGLRLIYFSYDVKMKEKGDIPEGYSVSREKKERFSLILESASTNQTSMYLCASSLYGPNSPLHFGNGTRLTVT.

The V and J genes are TRBV6-6 and TRBJ2-7; 11 nucleotides agree with TRBD2. V shed 7 bases, J shed 3 bases, and the junction held 5 bases outside the gene matches. Germline V gives CDR1 MNHNY, CDR2 SVGAGI (reference sequence). The CDR3 loop spans 14 amino acids. CDR3 in amino acids: CASTSGTSGYEQYF. CDR3 nucleotide sequence: TGTGCCAGCACCTCAGGGACTAGCGGCTACGAGCAGTACTTC.

This chain links TRBV20-1 with TRBJ1-1; D uncertain. The CDR3 is 11 residues long. Germline V lookup: CDR1 DFQATT, CDR2 SNEGSKA (reference sequence). V was cut by 3 bases and J by 8 bases, with 10 bases left in between. DNA for the CDR3: TGCAGTGCTAGGAGCCCCGCCGAAGCTTTCTTT. It yields the protein CSARSPAEAFF.

This clone occurred a few times. V usage is TRBV7-2 and J usage is TRBJ1-2; the match to TRBD1 covers 7 bases. Germline CDR1 and CDR2: SGHTA and FQGNSA. The CDR3 runs 15 residues. The V gene end was trimmed by 5 bases and the J gene end by 2 bases; junction bases not matched to a gene: 8. This CDR3 is CASSPRRDSNYGYTF. The CDR3 nucleotides are TGTGCCAGCAGCCCGCGCCGGGACAGCAACTATGGCTACACCTTC.

The chain joins TRBV21-1 to TRBJ1-4. TRBV21-1 is a listed pseudogene. The CDR3 has 15 amino acids. As DNA, the CDR3 is TGTGCCAGCAGCAATTCCGGGACTATCAATGAAAAACTGTTTTTT. This sequence encodes CASSNSGTINEKLFF.

CDR3 nucleotide sequence: TGTGCCAGCAGTCGCGGGGGGTGGAACACTGAAGCTTTCTTT. Amino acids: CASSRGGWNTEAFF. The chain links TRBV7-3 to TRBJ1-1, with TRBD1 as a possible D gene (5 bases). The CDR3 spans 14 residues. V was pared by 6 bases and J by 1 base, with 12 bases between. In germline, CDR1 is SGHTA, CDR2 FQGTGA.

The chain has TRBV7-8 and TRBJ1-5; 9 bases agree with TRBD1. This CDR3 contains 16 residues. CDR1 is SGHVS, CDR2 FQNEAQ, per germline. Trimming took 7 bases from V and 2 from J; bases not matched to a gene: 9. Written as DNA, the CDR3 is TGTGCCAGCACCCTGGGCCGGGACAGGGGCAATCAGCCCCAGCATTTT. It codes for CASTLGRDRGNQPQHF.

The gene calls are TRBV5-1 and TRBJ1-4, with no clear D. Looked up from germline, CDR1 is SGHRS and CDR2 is YFSETQ. Trimming left V 7 bases short and J 5 bases short, with 12 bases between. The CDR3 has 13 amino acids. CDR3 amino acids: CASRGRPNEKLFF. In DNA, the CDR3 is TGCGCCAGCCGAGGGAGACCAAATGAAAAACTGTTTTTT.

V usage is TRBV29-1 and J usage is TRBJ2-7, with D maybe TRBD2 (5 bases). With 6 bases removed from V and 2 bases from J, the gap between germline ends came to 14 bases. Germline-derived CDR1 and CDR2 are SQVTM and ANQGSEA. There are 13 residues in the CDR3. The CDR3 DNA sequence: TGCAGCGTCACATTGACCGGGACCTACGAGCAGTACTTC. Protein: CSVTLTGTYEQYF.

The chain links TRBV6-5 to TRBJ1-1; 7 nucleotides match TRBD1. This CDR3 region has 15 residues. The V gene's germline CDR1 is MNHEY and CDR2 SVGAGI. The trim removed 2 bases at V and 8 bases at J, leaving 11 bases unmatched. CDR3: CASSYTQGSTGEAFF. CDR3 in DNA: TGTGCCAGCAGTTACACACAGGGGTCTACCGGAGAAGCTTTCTTT.

This chain uses TRBV28 with TRBJ2-3; no definite D call. This CDR3 region has 12 residues. The V and J ends lost 6 bases and 6 bases respectively, with 10 bases between them. CDR1 is MDHEN, CDR2 SYDVKM, per germline. The CDR3 DNA reads as TGTGCCAGCAGGCCCCCGAGCGATACGCAGTATTTT. Translation: CASRPPSDTQYF.

This clone was detected a few times. J is TRBJ1-1 and V is TRBV7-9, with TRBD1 matching 8 bases. Germline CDR1 reads SEHNR; CDR2 reads FQNEAQ (reference sequence). Trimming cost V 2 bases and J 0 bases; bases outside gene matches: 5. The CDR3 consists of 16 residues. In DNA form, the CDR3 reads TGTGCCAGCAGCTTAAGACAGGGGTTACTGAACACTGAAGCTTTCTTT. Its translation is CASSLRQGLLNTEAFF.

The chain combines TRBV5-1 with TRBJ2-3; D may be TRBD2 (6 bases). CDR3 length: 13 amino acids. V lost 4 bases to trimming and J lost 4 bases, with 10 bases between them. Germline V CDR1 and CDR2: SGHRS, YFSETQ. This CDR3 reads CASSPSGADTQYF. CDR3 coding DNA: TGCGCCAGCAGCCCGTCGGGAGCAGATACGCAGTATTTT.

V and J are TRBV3-1 (or the pseudogene TRBV3-2) and TRBJ2-1; possible D gene TRBD1, 7 bases. Germline loops: CDR1 LGHDT, CDR2 YNNKEL (reference sequence). CDR3 length: 16 amino acids. V was clipped by 1 base and J by 4 bases, with 14 bases between them. The CDR3 region is CASSQAGGGWYNEQFF. The CDR3 bases are TGTGCCAGCAGCCAAGCAGGGGGAGGTTGGTACAATGAGCAGTTCTTC.